The source of this T cell receptor beta chain is a study of blood T cells in healthy people across ages. V was pared by 4 bases and J by 6 bases, with 23 bases between. Germline CDR1 reads SGDLS; CDR2 reads YYNGEE. The CDR3 loop spans 17 amino acids. Notes on the study in general: Older age coincided with a roughly linear decline in TCR beta diversity per million T cells. A strong correlation between TCR beta diversity and naive T cell percentage was seen.

The second PCR ran roughly 7 to 12 cycles with a sample-barcoded 5' primer and J-beta primers. Via MiXCR, TCRdb re-called the 5' RACE reads, giving one row per CDR3 protein. The sample includes approximately 1.5 million distinct CDR3 sequences, approximately 43% of them seen just once. At least 6.5 million PBMCs were isolated per sample. This clonotype has more than one count but fewer than ten. Its cognate antigen is unknown. This clonotype was obtained from a woman aged 18 to 35 in good health. Sequencing was carried out using blood. The chain uses TRBV9 and TRBJ2-1; D gene unclear. The CDR3 is CASSPRSSGIITNEQFF. The CDR3, as DNA: TGTGCCAGCAGCCCCCGCTCATCGGGCATTATAACCAATGAGCAGTTCTTC.